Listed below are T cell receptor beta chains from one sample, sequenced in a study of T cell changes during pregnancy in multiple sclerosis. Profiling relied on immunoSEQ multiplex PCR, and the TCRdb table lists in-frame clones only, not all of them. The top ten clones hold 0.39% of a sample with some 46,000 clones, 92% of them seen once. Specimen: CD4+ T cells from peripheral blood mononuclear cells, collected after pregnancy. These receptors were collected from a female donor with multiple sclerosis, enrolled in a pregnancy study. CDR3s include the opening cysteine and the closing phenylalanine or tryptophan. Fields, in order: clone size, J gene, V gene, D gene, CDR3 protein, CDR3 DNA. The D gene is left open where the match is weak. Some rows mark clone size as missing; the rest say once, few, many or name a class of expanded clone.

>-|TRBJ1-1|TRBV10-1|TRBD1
CASRFSGQGTEAFF
TGCGCCAGCAGGTTTTCTGGACAGGGGACTGAAGCTTTCTTT
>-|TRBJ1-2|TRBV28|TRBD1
CASSSRDRGAGAYTF
TGTGCCAGCAGTTCCCGGGACAGGGGAGCGGGAGCCTACACCTTC
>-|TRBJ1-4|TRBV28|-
CASSLGGAKEKLFF
TGTGCCAGCAGTTTAGGGGGGGCTAAGGAAAAACTGTTTTTT
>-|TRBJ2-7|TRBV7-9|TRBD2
CASSQRGGEQYF
TGTGCCAGCAGCCAGCGGGGGGGCGAGCAGTACTTC
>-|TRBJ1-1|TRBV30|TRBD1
CAADRGPNTEAFF
TGTGCCGCCGACAGGGGGCCGAACACTGAAGCTTTCTTT
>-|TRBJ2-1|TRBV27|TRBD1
CASHRGHYNEQFF
TGTGCCAGTCACAGGGGTCACTACAATGAGCAGTTCTTC
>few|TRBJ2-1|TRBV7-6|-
CASSLLQGNEQFF
TGTGCCAGCAGCCTTCTACAGGGCAATGAGCAGTTCTTC
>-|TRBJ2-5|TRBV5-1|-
CASSLRWEAQETQYF
TGCGCCAGCAGCTTGAGGTGGGAGGCACAAGAGACCCAGTACTTC
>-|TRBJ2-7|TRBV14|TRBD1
CASSQRSGTGLSEQYF
TGTGCCAGCAGCCAACGTTCCGGGACAGGTTTATCCGAGCAGTACTTC
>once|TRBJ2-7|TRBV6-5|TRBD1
CASSYDRGSENEQYF
TGTGCCAGCAGCTATGACAGGGGGTCTGAAAACGAGCAGTACTTC
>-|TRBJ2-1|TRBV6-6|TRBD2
CASSYSTGRDNEQFF
TGTGCCAGCAGTTACTCGACTGGGAGGGACAATGAGCAGTTCTTC
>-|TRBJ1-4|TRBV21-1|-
CASSMVLGGEGSEKLFF
TGTGCCAGCAGCATGGTATTAGGGGGTGAAGGATCTGAAAAACTGTTTTTT
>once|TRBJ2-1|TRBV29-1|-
CSVEDRGGEQFF
TGCAGCGTTGAAGATCGAGGGGGTGAGCAGTTCTTC
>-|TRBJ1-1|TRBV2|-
CASSEIRRDTEAFF
TGTGCCAGCAGTGAAATTCGCAGGGACACTGAAGCTTTCTTT
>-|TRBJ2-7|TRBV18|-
CASSPPGVNPSVEQYF
TGTGCCAGCTCACCCCCAGGGGTCAACCCAAGTGTCGAGCAGTACTTC
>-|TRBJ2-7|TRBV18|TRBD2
CASSSTSGRSYEQYF
TGTGCCAGCTCATCGACTAGCGGGAGGTCCTACGAGCAGTACTTC
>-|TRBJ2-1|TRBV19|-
CASSIVGLSGNNEQFF
TGTGCCAGTAGTATAGTGGGGCTCTCAGGGAACAATGAGCAGTTCTTC
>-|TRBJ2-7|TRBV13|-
CASSLNGLYEQYF
TGTGCCAGCAGCTTAAACGGGTTGTACGAGCAGTACTTC
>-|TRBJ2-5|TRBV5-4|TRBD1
CASSWDREGGETQYF
TGTGCCAGCAGTTGGGACAGGGAAGGAGGAGAGACCCAGTACTTC
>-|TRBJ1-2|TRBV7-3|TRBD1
CASSLPGQGNGYTF
TGTGCCAGCAGCTTGCCAGGACAGGGGAATGGCTACACCTTC
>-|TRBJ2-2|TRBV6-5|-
CASRPAVETGELFF
TGTGCCAGCAGGCCCGCGGTGGAGACCGGGGAGCTGTTTTTT
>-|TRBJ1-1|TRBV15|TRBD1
CATSRTGQGGGNTEAFF
TGTGCCACCAGCAGAACGGGACAGGGGGGAGGGAACACTGAAGCTTTCTTT
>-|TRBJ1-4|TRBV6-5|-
CASSYSSLLRDEKLFF
TGTGCCAGCAGTTACTCGAGTCTCTTGAGGGATGAAAAACTGTTTTTT
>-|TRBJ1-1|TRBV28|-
CASSLFGTSRAGNTEAFF
TGTGCCAGCAGTTTATTCGGAACCTCGAGGGCTGGGAACACTGAAGCTTTCTTT
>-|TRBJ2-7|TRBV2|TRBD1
CASSEARGQFGEQYF
TGTGCCAGCAGTGAAGCCAGGGGGCAATTTGGCGAGCAGTACTTC
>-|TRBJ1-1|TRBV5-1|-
CASRSLEVGAEAFF
TGCGCCAGCAGGTCCCTTGAAGTCGGGGCTGAAGCTTTCTTT
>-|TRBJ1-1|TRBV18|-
CASSPPRGTNTEAFF
TGTGCCAGCTCACCACCGCGAGGGACTAACACTGAAGCTTTCTTT
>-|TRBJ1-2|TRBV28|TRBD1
CASRGTGVFYGYTF
TGTGCCAGCAGGGGGACAGGGGTTTTCTATGGCTACACCTTC
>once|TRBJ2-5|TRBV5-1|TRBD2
CASSLVRGEGETQYF
TGCGCCAGCAGCTTGGTCCGGGGGGAGGGCGAGACCCAGTACTTC
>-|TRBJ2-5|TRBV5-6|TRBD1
CASSRQGVETQYF
TGTGCCAGCAGCCGACAGGGGGTAGAGACCCAGTACTTC
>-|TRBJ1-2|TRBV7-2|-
CASSLSPGLGGGYTF
TGTGCCAGCAGCTTAAGCCCAGGGTTAGGTGGGGGCTACACCTTC
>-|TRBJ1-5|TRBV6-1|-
CASSEAGGSQPQHF
TGTGCCAGCAGTGAAGCAGGAGGATCTCAGCCCCAGCATTTT
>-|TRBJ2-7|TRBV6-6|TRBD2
CASSLLAGASSGEQYF
TGTGCCAGCAGTCTATTAGCGGGAGCCTCGTCGGGCGAGCAGTACTTC
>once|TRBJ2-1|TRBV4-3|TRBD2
CASSQVAAGVGEQFF
TGCGCCAGCAGCCAAGTGGCGGCGGGAGTCGGTGAGCAGTTCTTC
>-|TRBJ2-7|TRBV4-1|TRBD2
CASSHGLGGTYEQYF
TGCGCCAGCAGTCATGGACTAGGTGGAACCTACGAGCAGTACTTC
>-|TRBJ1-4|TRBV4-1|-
CASSPPDRSNEKLFF
TGCGCCAGCAGCCCCCCGGACAGATCTAATGAAAAACTGTTTTTT
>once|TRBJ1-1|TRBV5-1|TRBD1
CASSPTTGGGSTEAFF
TGCGCCAGCAGCCCTACTACAGGGGGCGGGAGCACTGAAGCTTTCTTT
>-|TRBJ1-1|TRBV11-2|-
CASSLGRTEAFF
TGTGCCAGCAGCTTAGGGAGAACTGAAGCTTTCTTT
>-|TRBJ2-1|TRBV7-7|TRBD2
CASSLGTSSHEQFF
TGTGCCAGCAGCCTTGGGACTAGCAGCCATGAGCAGTTCTTC
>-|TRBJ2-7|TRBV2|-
CASSETGTSYEQYF
TGTGCCAGCAGTGAAACCGGGACTTCCTACGAGCAGTACTTC
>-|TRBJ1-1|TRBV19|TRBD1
CASSNRGTTEAFF
TGTGCTAGTTCGAACAGGGGGACCACTGAAGCTTTCTTT
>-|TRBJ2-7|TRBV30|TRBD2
CAWSRGGPGGEQYF
TGTGCCTGGAGTCGAGGGGGGCCGGGGGGGGAGCAGTACTTC
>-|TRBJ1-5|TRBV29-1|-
CSVRTGDQPQHF
TGCAGCGTCCGGACGGGAGATCAGCCCCAGCATTTT